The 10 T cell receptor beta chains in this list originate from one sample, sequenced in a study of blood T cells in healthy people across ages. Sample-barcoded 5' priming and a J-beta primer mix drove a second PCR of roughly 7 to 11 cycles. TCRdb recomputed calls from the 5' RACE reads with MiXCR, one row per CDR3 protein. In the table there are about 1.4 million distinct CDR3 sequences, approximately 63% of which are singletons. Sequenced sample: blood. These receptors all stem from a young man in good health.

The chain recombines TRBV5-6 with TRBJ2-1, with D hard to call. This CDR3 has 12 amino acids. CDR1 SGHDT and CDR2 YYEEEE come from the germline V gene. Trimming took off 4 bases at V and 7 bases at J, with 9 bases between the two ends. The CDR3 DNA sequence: TGTGCCAGCAGCAGGGCCTCGAATGAGCAGTTCTTC. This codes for CASSRASNEQFF.

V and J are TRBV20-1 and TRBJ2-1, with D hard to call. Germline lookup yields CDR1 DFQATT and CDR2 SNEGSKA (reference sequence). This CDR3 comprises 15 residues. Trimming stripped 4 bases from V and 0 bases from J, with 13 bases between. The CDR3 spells CSAISRYSSYNEQFF. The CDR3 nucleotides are TGCAGTGCTATTTCTCGGTATTCCTCCTACAATGAGCAGTTCTTC.

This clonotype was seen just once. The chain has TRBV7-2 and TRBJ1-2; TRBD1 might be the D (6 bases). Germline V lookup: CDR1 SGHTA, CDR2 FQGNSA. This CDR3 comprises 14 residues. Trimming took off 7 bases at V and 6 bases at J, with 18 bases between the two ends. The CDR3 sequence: CASTDPGHWDGYTF. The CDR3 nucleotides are TGTGCCAGCACCGACCCGGGACATTGGGATGGCTACACCTTC.

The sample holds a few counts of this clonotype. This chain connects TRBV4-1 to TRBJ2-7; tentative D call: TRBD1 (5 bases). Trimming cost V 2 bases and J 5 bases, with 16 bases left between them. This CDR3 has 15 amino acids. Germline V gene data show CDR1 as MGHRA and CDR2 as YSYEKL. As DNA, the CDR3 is TGCGCCAGCAGCCAACTGGTAGGGGTCGGCGACGAGCAGTACTTC. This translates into CASSQLVGVGDEQYF.

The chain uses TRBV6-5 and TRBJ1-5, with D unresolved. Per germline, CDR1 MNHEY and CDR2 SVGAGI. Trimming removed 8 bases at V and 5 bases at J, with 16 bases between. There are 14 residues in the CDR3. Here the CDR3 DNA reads TGTGCCAGCCGACGGACTGGTCAAGATCAGCCCCAGCATTTT. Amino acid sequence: CASRRTGQDQPQHF.

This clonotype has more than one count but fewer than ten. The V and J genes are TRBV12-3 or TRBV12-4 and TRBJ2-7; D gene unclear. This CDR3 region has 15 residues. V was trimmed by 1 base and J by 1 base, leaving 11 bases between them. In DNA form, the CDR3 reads TGTGCCAGCAGTTTAGTTACTGCACCTTCCTACGAGCAGTACTTC. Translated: CASSLVTAPSYEQYF.

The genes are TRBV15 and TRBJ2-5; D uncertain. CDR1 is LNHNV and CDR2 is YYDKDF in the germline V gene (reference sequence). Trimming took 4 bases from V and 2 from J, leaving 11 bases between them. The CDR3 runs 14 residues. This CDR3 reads CATSNMGLQETQYF. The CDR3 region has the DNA TGTGCCACCAGCAATATGGGGTTACAAGAGACCCAGTACTTC.

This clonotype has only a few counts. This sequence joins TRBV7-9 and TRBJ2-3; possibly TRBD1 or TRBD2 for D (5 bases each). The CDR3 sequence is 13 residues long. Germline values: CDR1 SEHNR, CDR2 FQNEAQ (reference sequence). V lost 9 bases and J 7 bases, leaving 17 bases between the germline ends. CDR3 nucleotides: TGTGCCAGTTTCCGGGACCTCTCAAATACGCAGTATTTT. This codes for CASFRDLSNTQYF.

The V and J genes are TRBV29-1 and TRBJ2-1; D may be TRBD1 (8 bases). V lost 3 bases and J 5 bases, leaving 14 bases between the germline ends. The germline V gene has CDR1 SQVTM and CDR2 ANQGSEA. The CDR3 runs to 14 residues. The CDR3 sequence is CSVELTGGDNEQFF. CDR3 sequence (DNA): TGCAGCGTTGAGCTTACAGGGGGGGACAATGAGCAGTTCTTC.

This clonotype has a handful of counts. The CDR3 region is CASSQGTTNTEAFF. The DNA of the CDR3 is TGTGCCAGCAGCCAGGGGACGACGAACACTGAAGCTTTCTTT. The chain links TRBV7-9 to TRBJ1-1; D might be TRBD1 (6 bases). V was clipped by 5 bases and J by 1 base, with 11 bases between them. Germline V gene data show CDR1 as SEHNR and CDR2 as FQNEAQ (reference sequence). This CDR3 has 14 residues.